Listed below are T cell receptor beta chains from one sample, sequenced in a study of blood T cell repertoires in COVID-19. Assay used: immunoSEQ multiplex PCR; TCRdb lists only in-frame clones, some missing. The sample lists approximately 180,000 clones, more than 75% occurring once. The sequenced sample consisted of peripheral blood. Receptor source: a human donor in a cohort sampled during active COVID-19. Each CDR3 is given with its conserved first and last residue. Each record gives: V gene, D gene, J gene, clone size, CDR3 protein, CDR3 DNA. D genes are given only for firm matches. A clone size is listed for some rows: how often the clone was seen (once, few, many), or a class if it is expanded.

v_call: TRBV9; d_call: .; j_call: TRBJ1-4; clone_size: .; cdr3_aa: CASSSAGDEKLFF; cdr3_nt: TGTGCCAGCAGCTCCGCTGGAGATGAAAAACTGTTTTTT
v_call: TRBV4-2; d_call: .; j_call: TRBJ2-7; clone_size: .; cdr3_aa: CASSQEWRPVGSYEQYF; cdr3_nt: TGTGCCAGCAGCCAAGAGTGGAGGCCGGTGGGATCCTACGAGCAGTACTTC
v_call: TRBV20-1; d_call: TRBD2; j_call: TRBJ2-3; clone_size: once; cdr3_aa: CSASSGGSGSKDTQYF; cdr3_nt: TGCAGTGCTAGTTCCGGGGGTAGCGGGTCGAAAGATACGCAGTATTTT
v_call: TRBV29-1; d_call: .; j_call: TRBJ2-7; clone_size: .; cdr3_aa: CSASTAYYEQYF; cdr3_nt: TGCAGCGCCTCGACAGCCTACTACGAGCAGTACTTC
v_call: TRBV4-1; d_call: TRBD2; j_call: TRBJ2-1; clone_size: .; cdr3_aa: CASSREGSGRYNEQFF; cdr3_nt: TGCGCCAGCAGCCGGGAGGGGAGCGGACGATACAATGAGCAGTTCTTC
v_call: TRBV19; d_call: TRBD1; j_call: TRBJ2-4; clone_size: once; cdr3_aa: CASRRRDRGDIQYF; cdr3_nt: TGTGCCAGTAGAAGGCGGGACAGGGGGGACATTCAGTACTTC
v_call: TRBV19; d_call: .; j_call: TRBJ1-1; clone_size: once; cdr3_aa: CASSSIGQKITEAFF; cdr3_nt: TGTGCCAGTAGCTCTATTGGGCAGAAGATAACTGAAGCTTTCTTT
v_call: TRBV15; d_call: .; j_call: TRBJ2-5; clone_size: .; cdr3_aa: CATSRRGQLQETQYF; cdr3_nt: TGTGCCACCAGCAGGCGAGGACAGCTTCAAGAGACCCAGTACTTC
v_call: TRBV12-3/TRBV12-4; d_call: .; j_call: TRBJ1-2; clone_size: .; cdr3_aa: CASTSQDNGYTF; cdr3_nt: TGTGCCAGCACGTCACAGGATAATGGCTACACCTTC
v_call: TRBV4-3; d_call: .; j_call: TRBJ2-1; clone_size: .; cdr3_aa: CASSQGTGDEQFF; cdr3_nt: TGCGCCAGCAGCCAGGGGACTGGGGATGAGCAGTTCTTC
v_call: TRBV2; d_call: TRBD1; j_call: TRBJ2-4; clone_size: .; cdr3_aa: CASSVGGNIQYF; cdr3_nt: TGTGCCAGCAGTGTAGGGGGCAACATTCAGTACTTC